These 27 T cell receptor beta chains were sequenced from one sample in a study of tumor-infiltrating lymphocytes in primary liver carcinoma. Out of unsorted whole blood came the blood RNA, and germline DNA was extracted as well. cDNA specific to TCR beta was made from around 470 ng of total RNA, with a constant-region primer employed for priming. Generation of the TCR beta libraries relied on three nested multiplex PCR rounds using slightly modified ARM-PCR. The study ran its first two PCR rounds for around 9 cycles each, using TRBV1-TRBV30 forward primers and a C-beta reverse primer. MiXCR, applied by TCRdb to the multiplex PCR reads, yields one record per CDR3 protein. The sample yields approximately 320,000 distinct CDR3 sequences, about 50% seen once. Specimen: peripheral blood. The receptors come from a woman aged 30 to 39 with primary liver carcinoma and hepatitis B virus infection.

Written as DNA, the CDR3 is TGTGCCAGCAGCCCATGCGGACCTGATAATGAAAAACTGTTTTTT. Translating it yields CASSPCGPDNEKLFF. This chain joins TRBV12-3 or TRBV12-4 and TRBJ1-4; D unclear. The CDR3 totals 15 residues. V lost 6 bases and J lost 4, with 15 bases in between.

Comments on this clonotype: This may stem from a read error, because a much larger clone lies one nucleotide away. The chain employs TRBV12-3 or TRBV12-4 and TRBJ2-1; maybe TRBD2 (6 bases). The length of the CDR3 is 12 residues. V gave up 3 bases and J gave up 16 bases, with 16 bases separating them. The CDR3 DNA reads as TGTGCCAGCAGTTTTTCCGGGACTGTGCATTTCTTC. Its protein is CASSFSGTVHFF.

The sample holds a few counts of this clonotype. CDR3 loop: CASSSAGRLSTDTQYF. The CDR3 coding sequence is TGTGCCAGCAGTTCGGCAGGGCGGTTGTCCACAGATACGCAGTATTTT. The chain joins TRBV6-2 or TRBV6-3 to TRBJ2-3, with D perhaps matching TRBD1 (5 bases). The V and J ends lost 4 bases and 2 bases respectively, with 16 bases between them. Germline assignment: CDR1 MNHEY and CDR2 SVGEGT. There are 16 residues in the CDR3.

Details on this clonotype: Germline is not matched at one junction end, which may reflect a read error. This chain links TRBV12-3 or TRBV12-4 with TRBJ1-4; no clear D. This CDR3 comprises 13 residues. The CDR3 DNA is TGTGCCAGCAAGGTACAGCATAATGATAAACTGTTTTTT. It encodes CASKVQHNDKLFF.

In regard to this clonotype: Just one base apart from a much larger clone, this may be a read error. The J gene is TRBJ2-3, the V gene TRBV4-3; 7 bases agree with TRBD1. Trimming at V came to 2 bases and at J to 6 bases, leaving 8 bases not matched to a gene. Germline values: CDR1 LGHNA, CDR2 YSLEER. This CDR3 comprises 15 residues. The CDR3 spells CASSQRGRQGDTQYF. The CDR3 region has the DNA TGCGCCAGCAGCCAACGAGGGAGACAGGGCGATACGCAGTATTTT.

This chain connects TRBV6-6 to TRBJ2-2; possible D gene TRBD2, 6 bases. V lost 3 bases, J lost 1 base, and 9 bases lay in between. Germline V gives CDR1 MNHNY, CDR2 SVGAGI (reference sequence). The CDR3 length is 15 residues. In DNA form, the CDR3 reads TGTGCCAGCAGTTATATTAGCGGGAACACCGGGGAGCTGTTTTTT. Protein: CASSYISGNTGELFF.

Details on this clonotype: A much larger clonotype is one base distant, so this may be a read error. J is TRBJ2-5 and V is TRBV11-3; D gene uncertain. The CDR3 spans 17 residues. The germline gives CDR1 SGHNT, CDR2 YENEEA. The CDR3 spells CGSSTYKGDSNQETQYF. CDR3 nucleotides: TGTGGCAGCTCAACCTATAAAGGCGACTCCAACCAAGAGACCCAGTACTTC.

This clonotype has more than one count but fewer than ten. V gene TRBV6-1 combines with J gene TRBJ2-4; the D gene is possibly TRBD2 (5 bases). The CDR3 runs 15 residues. Trimming left V 3 bases short and J 0 bases short, with 9 bases between. CDR1 and CDR2 (germline): MNHNS, SASEGT. CDR3: CASSDGIIAKNIQYF. For the CDR3, the DNA is TGTGCCAGCAGTGACGGGATCATAGCCAAAAACATTCAGTACTTC.

This clonotype was detected many times. The chain uses TRBV4-2 and TRBJ2-5, with 8 bases fitting TRBD2. Germline assignment: CDR1 LGHNA and CDR2 YNFKEQ. The ends lost 0 bases at V and 1 base at J; junction bases unmatched: 1. CDR3 size: 15 residues. The chain's CDR3 is CASSQDREGQETQYF. DNA of the CDR3: TGTGCCAGCAGCCAAGATCGGGAGGGCCAAGAGACCCAGTACTTC.

A single count supports this clonotype. A much bigger clone sits one base away, suggesting this may be a read error. This sequence joins TRBV29-1 and TRBJ2-1, with 15 bases that match TRBD2. The V gene end was trimmed by 8 bases and the J gene end by 3 bases; junction bases not matched to a gene: 5. The CDR3 has 15 amino acids. The germline V gene encodes CDR1 SQVTM and CDR2 ANQGSEA. The CDR3, as DNA: TGCAGCTTTGGACTAGCGGGAGGGTTCTACAATGAGCAGTTCTTC. Its translation is CSFGLAGGFYNEQFF.

About this clonotype: A much larger clone lies one base from this, so it may be a read error. The chain combines TRBV12-3 or TRBV12-4 with TRBJ2-3; 7 bases align to TRBD2. The CDR3 extends over 15 amino acids. Trimming took 7 bases from V and 4 from J; bases not matched to a gene: 11. The CDR3 here is CASTIAGEGADTQYF. The CDR3 nucleotides read TGTGCCAGCACTATCGCGGGGGAAGGGGCAGATACGCAGTATTTT.

The rearrangement uses TRBV7-9 and TRBJ2-3, with D unresolved. The V gene lost 1 base and the J gene lost 2 bases, with 10 bases spanning the gap. The germline CDR1 and CDR2 sequences are SEHNR and FQNEAQ (reference sequence). The CDR3 covers 15 residues. In DNA form, the CDR3 reads TGTGCCAGCAGCTTAGTAGTATCAGACACAGATACGCAGTATTTT. Its protein is CASSLVVSDTDTQYF.

This clonotype came up a few times. V usage is TRBV29-1 and J usage is TRBJ2-1; no reliable D call. The CDR3 contains 13 residues. Germline V gene data show CDR1 as SQVTM and CDR2 as ANQGSEA. V lost 6 bases to trimming and J lost 6 bases, with 15 bases between them. Here the CDR3 DNA reads TGCAGCGTCCATCGGCCAAACGCCAATGAGCAGTTCTTC. As protein: CSVHRPNANEQFF.

In its sample, this clonotype was seen a few times. The chain uses TRBV7-9 and TRBJ1-1, with unresolved D. V was pared by 5 bases and J by 6 bases, with 10 bases between. The CDR3 spans 12 residues. The germline CDR1 and CDR2 sequences are SEHNR and FQNEAQ (reference sequence). CDR3 loop: CASSEDFSEAFF. The CDR3 DNA is TGTGCCAGCAGCGAGGACTTTTCTGAAGCTTTCTTT.

In this sample, this clonotype turned up once. At one boundary the junction diverges from the germline segment, which might be a read error. The rearrangement uses TRBV29-1 and TRBJ1-1; 7 bases map to TRBD1. The CDR3 is 12 residues long. The germline gives CDR1 SQVTM, CDR2 ANQGSEA. CDR3 loop: CNVGQVNTEVFF. CDR3 bases: TGCAACGTAGGACAGGTGAACACTGAAGTTTTCTTT.

This sequence joins TRBV4-2 and TRBJ2-2; D is uncertain. V shed 4 bases and J shed 4 bases, with 13 bases lying between them. The V gene's germline CDR1 is LGHNA and CDR2 YNFKEQ. There are 15 residues in the CDR3. As DNA, the CDR3 is TGTGCCAGCAGCCCCCAGGCTGCGAGCACCGGGGAGCTGTTTTTT. Its protein product is CASSPQAASTGELFF.

The chain recombines TRBV10-2 with TRBJ2-5; D might be TRBD1 (5 bases). CDR3 length: 13 residues. Germline loops: CDR1 WSHSY, CDR2 SAAADI. V dropped 4 bases and J dropped 3 bases, with 9 bases sitting between them. The chain's CDR3 is CASSGAGKETQYF. The CDR3, as DNA: TGCGCCAGCAGTGGGGCAGGGAAAGAGACCCAGTACTTC.

In regard to this clonotype: A much larger clone differs from this one at a single base, so this may be a read error. The rearrangement joins TRBV12-3 or TRBV12-4 to TRBJ2-1, with TRBD1 matching 9 bases. V trimming: 7 bases; J trimming: 7 bases; junction bases outside the gene matches: 14. This CDR3 spans 16 amino acids. The CDR3 DNA follows: TGTGCCAGCACCTTCCCAGGGACAGGGAGGGGGAATGAGCAGTTCTTC. Translated: CASTFPGTGRGNEQFF.

As for this clonotype: Possible read error: a much larger clone is one base away. In DNA form, the CDR3 reads TGCGTCAGCAGCCCTGACAGGGACACGCAGTATTTT. Protein sequence: CVSSPDRDTQYF. The chain joins TRBV5-1 to TRBJ2-3, with 7 nucleotides matching TRBD1. Germline V lookup: CDR1 SGHRS, CDR2 YFSETQ. The length of the CDR3 is 12 residues.

This clonotype was detected ten times or more. The chain has TRBV11-2 and TRBJ2-4; D unresolved. The CDR3 covers 13 residues. Trimming pared 5 bases from V and 8 bases from J, leaving 13 bases between. From germline, CDR1 is SGHAT and CDR2 FQNNGV. The CDR3: CASSASIRDIQYF. Here the CDR3 DNA reads TGTGCCAGCAGCGCCTCTATAAGGGACATTCAGTACTTC.

This clonotype was recorded only once. A much more abundant neighbour one base away suggests this may be a read error. The conserved closing phenylalanine or tryptophan is absent in this CDR3, likely reflecting a read error. This chain joins TRBV12-3 or TRBV12-4 and TRBJ1-1, with D unresolved. The CDR3 is made up of 12 amino acids. Trimming cost V 3 bases and J 5 bases, with 7 bases left between them. The DNA for the CDR3 is TGTGCCAGCAGTTTTTTGGGGACTGAAGCTTTCCTT. It translates to CASSFLGTEAFL.

Points on this clonotype: A read error may be the cause here, since a much bigger clone is one base away. V is TRBV6-1 and J is TRBJ1-1; 7 bases are a match to TRBD1. The V segment lost 4 bases and the J segment 5 bases; nucleotides outside the gene matches: 7. Germline CDR1 and CDR2: MNHNS and SASEGT. The CDR3 has 14 residues. The CDR3 loop is CASSGNQGDTEAFF. The DNA of the CDR3 is TGTGCCAGCAGTGGTAACCAGGGGGATACTGAAGCTTTCTTT.

As for this clonotype: An end of the junction does not agree with germline; a read error may underlie this. This chain uses TRBV11-3 with TRBJ2-6, with D perhaps matching TRBD2 (5 bases). CDR1 is SGHNT and CDR2 is YENEEA in the germline V gene. This CDR3 is built from 20 residues. The CDR3 is CASSLYPKASSRSEANVLTF. DNA of the CDR3: TGTGCCAGCAGCTTATATCCCAAGGCTAGCTCCCGCTCTGAGGCCAATGTCCTGACTTTC.

V is TRBV5-4 and J is TRBJ2-5; 7 bases map to TRBD1. The ends lost 4 bases at V and 2 bases at J; junction bases unmatched: 5. Germline V CDR1 and CDR2: SGHNT, YYREEE (reference sequence). This CDR3 contains 14 residues. The CDR3 nucleotides read TGTGCCAGCAGCCCGACAGGGAATCAAGAGACCCAGTACTTC. Amino acids: CASSPTGNQETQYF.

With regard to this clonotype: A much larger clone differs from this one at a single base, so this may be a read error. The chain combines TRBV12-3 or TRBV12-4 with TRBJ2-1; 10 nucleotides agree with TRBD2. The CDR3 spans 15 residues. The CDR3 sequence is CASSRSGRAYDEQFF. In DNA form, the CDR3 reads TGTGCCAGCAGTCGCAGCGGGAGGGCCTACGATGAGCAGTTCTTC.

Concerning this clonotype: A much larger clone differs by one base, so this may be a read error. The V and J genes are TRBV29-1 and TRBJ2-2; D is perhaps TRBD2 (6 bases). Trimming took 7 bases from V and 1 from J, leaving 13 bases between them. The CDR3 is 14 amino acids. CDR1 is SQVTM and CDR2 is ANQGSEA in the germline V gene. CDR3 amino acids: CSARTTMNTGELFF. For the CDR3, the DNA is TGCAGCGCCAGGACTACCATGAACACCGGGGAGCTGTTTTTT.

The CDR3 reads CASSRDLGQKNTEAFF. The CDR3 nucleotides are TGCGCCAGCAGCCGGGACCTGGGACAGAAGAACACTGAAGCTTTCTTT. V is TRBV4-3 and J is TRBJ1-1; 7 bases fit TRBD1. From germline, CDR1 is LGHNA and CDR2 YSLEER. The CDR3 spans 16 residues. V shed 4 bases and J 1 base; nucleotides not matched to a gene: 9.